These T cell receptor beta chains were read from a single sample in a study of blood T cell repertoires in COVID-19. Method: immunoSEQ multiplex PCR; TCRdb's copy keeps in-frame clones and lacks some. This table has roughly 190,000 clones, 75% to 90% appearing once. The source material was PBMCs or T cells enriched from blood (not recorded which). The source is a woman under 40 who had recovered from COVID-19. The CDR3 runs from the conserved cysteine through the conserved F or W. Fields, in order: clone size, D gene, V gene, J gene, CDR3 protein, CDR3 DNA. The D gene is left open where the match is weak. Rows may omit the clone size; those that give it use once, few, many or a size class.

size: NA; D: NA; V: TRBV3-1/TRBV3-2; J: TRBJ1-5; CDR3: CASSQSHSRGAQPQHF; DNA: TGTGCCAGCAGCCAATCTCACTCCCGGGGTGCTCAGCCCCAGCATTTT
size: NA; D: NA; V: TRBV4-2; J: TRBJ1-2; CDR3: CASSQVSGANYGYTF; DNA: TGTGCCAGCAGCCAAGTGTCAGGGGCTAACTATGGCTACACCTTC
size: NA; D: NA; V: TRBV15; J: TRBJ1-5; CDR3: CATSRQDNQPQHF; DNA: TGTGCCACCAGCAGACAGGACAATCAGCCCCAGCATTTT
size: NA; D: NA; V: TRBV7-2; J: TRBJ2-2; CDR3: CASSPPGEGAGELFF; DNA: TGTGCCAGCAGCCCACCGGGGGAGGGGGCCGGGGAGCTGTTTTTT
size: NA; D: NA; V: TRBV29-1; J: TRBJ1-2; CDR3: CSVVLTAFYGYTF; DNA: TGCAGCGTCGTTTTGACAGCGTTCTATGGCTACACCTTC
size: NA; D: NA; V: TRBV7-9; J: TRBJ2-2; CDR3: CASRPGGLGELFF; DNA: TGTGCCAGCCGTCCTGGGGGACTTGGGGAGCTGTTTTTT
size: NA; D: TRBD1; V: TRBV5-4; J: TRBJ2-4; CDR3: CASSNDRGPQNIQYF; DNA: TGTGCCAGCAGCAATGACAGGGGGCCCCAAAACATTCAGTACTTC
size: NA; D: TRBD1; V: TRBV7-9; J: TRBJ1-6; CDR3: CASSSDRALDSPLHF; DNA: TGTGCCAGCAGCTCGGACAGGGCACTGGATTCACCCCTCCACTTT
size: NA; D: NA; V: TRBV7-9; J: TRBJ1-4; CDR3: CASSRQGLNEKLFF; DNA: TGTGCCAGCTCGAGGCAGGGGTTAAATGAAAAACTGTTTTTT
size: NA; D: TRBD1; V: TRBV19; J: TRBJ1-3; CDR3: CASSDVSGQRGNTIYF; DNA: TGTGCCAGTAGTGACGTTTCGGGACAGAGGGGAAACACCATATATTTT
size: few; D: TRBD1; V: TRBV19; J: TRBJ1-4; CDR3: CASNDRGGKLFF; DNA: TGTGCCAGTAATGACAGGGGAGGAAAACTGTTTTTT
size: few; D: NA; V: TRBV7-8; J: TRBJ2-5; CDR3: CASSLREGLGETQYF; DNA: TGTGCCAGCAGCCTACGAGAGGGCTTGGGAGAGACCCAGTACTTC
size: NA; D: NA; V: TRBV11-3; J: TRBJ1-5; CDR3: CASSFSGDNQPQHF; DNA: TGTGCCAGCAGCTTCTCAGGGGACAATCAGCCCCAGCATTTT
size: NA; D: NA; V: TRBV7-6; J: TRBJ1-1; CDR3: CASSLEGVITEAFF; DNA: TGTGCCAGCAGCTTAGAGGGGGTGATCACTGAAGCTTTCTTT
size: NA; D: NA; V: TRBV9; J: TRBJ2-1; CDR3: CASSVDHARYNEQFF; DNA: TGTGCCAGCAGCGTAGATCACGCCCGGTACAATGAGCAGTTCTTC
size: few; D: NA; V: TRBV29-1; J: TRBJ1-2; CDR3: CSVEDRPYGYTF; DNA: TGCAGCGTTGAAGACAGGCCCTATGGCTACACCTTC
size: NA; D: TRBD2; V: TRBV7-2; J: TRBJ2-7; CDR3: CASSPPTTSGRYEQYF; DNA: TGTGCCAGCAGCCCACCCACGACTAGCGGGAGATACGAGCAGTACTTC
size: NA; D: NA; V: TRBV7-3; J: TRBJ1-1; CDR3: CASSYRSEAFF; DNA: TGTGCCAGCAGCTACAGGTCTGAAGCTTTCTTT
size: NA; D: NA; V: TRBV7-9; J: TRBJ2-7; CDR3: CASSLAGHEQYF; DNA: TGTGCCAGCAGCTTAGCGGGCCACGAGCAGTACTTC
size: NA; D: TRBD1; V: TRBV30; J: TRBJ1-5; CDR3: CAWSGSGQSGNQPQHF; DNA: TGTGCCTGGAGCGGTTCGGGACAGTCCGGGAATCAGCCCCAGCATTTT